This paragraph covers one T cell receptor beta chain sequence. Its antigen is as yet unknown. The data were obtained in a study of cytomegalovirus exposure and HLA in healthy donors. The study's findings and limits: Near-uniform donor sequencing depth was presumed by presence/absence analyses. A later analysis revealed that TCR association rates differed between HLA loci, peaking at DRB1 and bottoming out at HLA-C. Altogether, 164 TCR beta chains were recorded as cytomegalovirus-associated.

This PCR relied on a set of 60 Vbeta primers and 13 Jbeta primers. Measured with immunoSEQ multiplex PCR; TCRdb has only the in-frame clones, and not every one. This sample has 100,000 to 130,000 clones, with roughly 82% found just once. Material for sequencing was PBMCs. The TCR originated in a man between 25 and 39 years old in good health and CMV-seropositive.

CDR3: CASSGDRPYGYTF. CDR3 DNA: TGCGCCAGCAGCGGAGACAGGCCCTACGGCTACACCTTC. The chain recombines TRBV5-1 with TRBJ1-2; tentative D call: TRBD1 (6 bases). V lost 4 bases, J lost 8 bases, and 15 bases lay in between. The germline gives CDR1 SGHRS, CDR2 YFSETQ. The CDR3 contains 13 residues.